Below, one T cell receptor (beta chain) is given with its context. The antigen is unknown. This specimen belongs to a study of Ad26.COV2.S vaccination and SARS-CoV-2 variants. Study-level information: Donor got 5x10^10 or 1x10^11 viral particles of Ad26.COV2.S. Overall study findings and caveats: Those who received the vaccine showed greater spike-specific TCR breadth than those given placebo. Once vaccination had occurred, spike-specific CD8+ and CD4+ T cell responses reportedly showed substantial breadth.

Treatment indicated: approximately 18 received Ad26.COV2.S at low or high dose, single or two shots; roughly 5 received placebo; per-sample allocation not given. Sampling was performed 63 days after the first vaccine or placebo injection. Immunization relied on an Ad26 vector, which expressed Wuhan-strain SARS-CoV-2 spike. Sequenced by immunoSEQ multiplex PCR; TCRdb stores in-frame clones only, minus some. The sample lists some 250,000 clones, 88% occurring once. The sequencing here drew on peripheral blood, taken in a trial of Ad26.COV2.S vaccine versus placebo. This clonotype was obtained from a person between 18 and 60 years old who received the Ad26.COV2.S COVID-19 vaccine or a placebo.

CDR3 amino acids: CASSPNGTPQGDEQFF. The CDR3 coding sequence is TGTGCCAGCAGCCCCAACGGGACACCTCAAGGCGATGAGCAGTTCTTC. The chain recombines TRBV7-9 with TRBJ2-1, with TRBD1 as a possible D gene (6 bases). Trimming removed 5 bases at V and 8 bases at J, with 22 bases between. This CDR3 is built from 16 residues. Germline-derived CDR1 and CDR2 are SEHNR and FQNEAQ (reference sequence).